This T cell receptor beta chain was sequenced in a study of cytomegalovirus exposure and HLA in healthy donors. A word on this clone: As yet, its antigen is unknown.

The length of the CDR3 is 15 residues. V dropped 4 bases and J dropped 4 bases, with 14 bases sitting between them. The V gene's germline CDR1 is SEHNR and CDR2 FQNEAQ (reference sequence). The protocol was immunoSEQ multiplex PCR, while the TCRdb copy is restricted to in-frame clones and leaves out a portion. The profile shows around 150,000 clones, roughly nine tenths of them singletons. Overall study results and limits: Subsequent analysis found a tendency for first-cohort TCR clusters to co-occur within the 110 or so validation repertoires. Overall, approximately 150 TCR beta chains were annotated as cytomegalovirus-associated.

The specimen sequenced was PBMCs. The receptor was isolated from a woman in her thirties in good health and CMV-seronegative. The chain couples TRBV7-9 to TRBJ2-1; D unresolved. The CDR3 sequence: CASSSFRGYYNEQFF. In nucleotides, the CDR3 is TGTGCCAGCAGCTCCTTCCGAGGTTATTACAATGAGCAGTTCTTC.